Listed below are T cell receptor beta chains from one sample, sequenced in a study of vaccination and CD4 T cells after COVID-19. Each CDR3 protein is one row after TCRdb ran MiXCR on the PCR reads. The sample consists of around 15,000 distinct CDR3 sequences, roughly 58% of them appearing once. Their target antigens are unknown. The specimen sequenced was CD4+ T cells from blood, cultured in vitro. These receptors originate from a human donor who had recovered from COVID-19. The CDR3 runs from the conserved cysteine through the conserved F or W. D genes are given only for firm matches. Clone size is stated in some rows and not others, as once, few, many or a class when expanded.

V: TRBV25-1
J: TRBJ2-2
size: once
D: TRBD2
CDR3: CASSRIAGDTGELFF
DNA: TGTGCCAGCAGTAGGATAGCGGGGGACACCGGGGAGCTGTTTTTT

V: TRBV28
J: TRBJ2-3
size: -
D: TRBD1
CDR3: CASSFPRGSSTDTQYF
DNA: TGTGCCAGCAGTTTCCCCAGGGGGTCTAGCACAGATACGCAGTATTTT

V: TRBV27
J: TRBJ2-7
size: -
D: -
CDR3: CASSLSVPSYEQYF
DNA: TGTGCCAGCAGTTTATCAGTACCATCCTACGAGCAGTACTTC

V: TRBV10-2
J: TRBJ2-2
size: few
D: -
CDR3: CASISTVANTGELFF
DNA: TGCGCCAGCATTTCGACAGTGGCGAACACCGGGGAGCTGTTTTTT

V: TRBV20-1
J: TRBJ1-4
size: -
D: -
CDR3: CSARDSRGLEKLFF
DNA: TGCAGTGCTAGAGATAGTCGGGGTCTCGAAAAACTGTTTTTT

V: TRBV15
J: TRBJ1-1
size: -
D: -
CDR3: CATSRVNTEAFF
DNA: TGTGCCACCAGCAGAGTAAACACTGAAGCTTTCTTT

V: TRBV6-1
J: TRBJ2-3
size: -
D: -
CDR3: CASRTGGTDTQYF
DNA: TGTGCCAGCAGAACTGGTGGCACAGATACGCAGTATTTT

V: TRBV6-1
J: TRBJ2-3
size: -
D: TRBD2
CDR3: CASRDGTSGPTRGNTQYF
DNA: TGTGCCAGCAGGGACGGGACTAGCGGGCCTACCCGGGGAAATACGCAGTATTTT

V: TRBV27
J: TRBJ1-3
size: few
D: -
CDR3: CASSQGGSGNTIYF
DNA: TGTGCCAGCAGTCAAGGGGGCTCTGGAAACACCATATATTTT

V: TRBV11-3
J: TRBJ2-3
size: -
D: -
CDR3: CASSSVGDTQYF
DNA: TGTGCCAGCAGCTCTGTAGGAGATACGCAGTATTTT

V: TRBV27
J: TRBJ1-1
size: -
D: -
CDR3: CATVTVAFF
DNA: TGTGCCACCGTCACTGTAGCTTTCTTT

V: TRBV20-1
J: TRBJ1-5
size: -
D: TRBD1
CDR3: CSANRGATFLGNQPQHF
DNA: TGCAGTGCTAACAGGGGGGCCACTTTTTTGGGTAATCAGCCCCAGCATTTT

V: TRBV10-3
J: TRBJ2-1
size: -
D: TRBD2
CDR3: CALGPAGGDEQFF
DNA: TGTGCCCTAGGGCCAGCGGGGGGGGATGAGCAGTTCTTC

V: TRBV28
J: TRBJ2-7
size: once
D: -
CDR3: CASRRSSYEQYF
DNA: TGTGCCAGCAGAAGGAGCTCCTACGAGCAGTACTTC

V: TRBV5-1
J: TRBJ1-1
size: once
D: -
CDR3: CASSSGQPNTEAFF
DNA: TGCGCCAGCAGCTCAGGACAGCCGAACACTGAAGCTTTCTTT

V: TRBV29-1
J: TRBJ2-3
size: -
D: TRBD2
CDR3: CSVLGGGTDTQYF
DNA: TGCAGCGTCCTGGGCGGGGGGACAGATACGCAGTATTTT

V: TRBV6-6
J: TRBJ2-6
size: -
D: TRBD2
CDR3: CASSVGGWMRGANVLTF
DNA: TGTGCCAGCAGCGTGGGGGGGTGGATGAGAGGGGCCAACGTCCTGACTTTC

V: TRBV2
J: TRBJ1-5
size: few
D: -
CDR3: CASSDSSGYSNQPQHF
DNA: TGTGCCAGCAGTGACAGTTCCGGATATAGCAATCAGCCCCAGCATTTT

V: TRBV10-3
J: TRBJ2-5
size: -
D: TRBD2
CDR3: CAINEASGGKETQYF
DNA: TGTGCCATCAACGAGGCTAGCGGGGGGAAAGAGACCCAGTACTTC

V: TRBV24-1
J: TRBJ2-2
size: few
D: -
CDR3: CATGHATNTGELFF
DNA: TGTGCCACGGGACACGCAACCAACACCGGGGAGCTGTTTTTT

V: TRBV28
J: TRBJ2-3
size: -
D: TRBD2
CDR3: CASSSPGLAGTDTQYF
DNA: TGTGCCAGCAGTTCTCCGGGACTAGCGGGAACAGATACGCAGTATTTT

V: TRBV28
J: TRBJ1-1
size: -
D: -
CDR3: CASTPQKGTEAFF
DNA: TGTGCCAGCACCCCGCAGAAGGGCACTGAAGCTTTCTTT

V: TRBV27
J: TRBJ1-3
size: -
D: -
CDR3: CASSWRGESGNTIYF
DNA: TGTGCCAGCAGCTGGAGGGGGGAATCTGGAAACACCATATATTTT

V: TRBV7-2
J: TRBJ2-1
size: medium-sized
D: -
CDR3: CASSYRHNGLNEQFF
DNA: TGTGCCAGCAGTTACAGACATAACGGATTGAATGAGCAGTTCTTC

V: TRBV29-1
J: TRBJ1-2
size: -
D: -
CDR3: CSVDRDVDGYTF
DNA: TGCAGCGTTGACCGGGACGTGGATGGCTACACCTTC

V: TRBV21-1
J: TRBJ1-2
size: few
D: -
CDR3: CASSKANRVDGYTF
DNA: TGTGCCAGCAGCAAAGCGAACAGGGTGGATGGCTACACCTTC

V: TRBV28
J: TRBJ1-3
size: once
D: TRBD1
CDR3: CASSSAGTGGLYSGNTIYF
DNA: TGTGCCAGCAGTTCAGCCGGGACAGGGGGCCTATACTCTGGAAACACCATATATTTT

V: TRBV20-1
J: TRBJ1-2
size: -
D: -
CDR3: CSARGTNYGYTF
DNA: TGCAGTGCTAGAGGGACGAACTATGGCTACACCTTC

V: TRBV20-1
J: TRBJ1-2
size: -
D: TRBD1
CDR3: CNIDRGNGYTF
DNA: TGCAACATTGACAGGGGAAATGGCTACACCTTC

V: TRBV4-1
J: TRBJ2-2
size: -
D: TRBD1
CDR3: CASSRTGGNTGELFF
DNA: TGCGCCAGCAGCCGGACAGGGGGAAACACCGGGGAGCTGTTTTTT

V: TRBV2
J: TRBJ1-1
size: medium-sized
D: -
CDR3: CASSEPQGISGRAFF
DNA: TGTGCCAGCAGTGAACCGCAGGGGATCTCGGGGCGGGCTTTCTTT

V: TRBV29-1
J: TRBJ2-5
size: -
D: -
CDR3: CSVEETQYF
DNA: TGCAGCGTTGAAGAGACCCAGTACTTC

V: TRBV28
J: TRBJ1-5
size: -
D: -
CDR3: CASKGGALPQPQHF
DNA: TGTGCCAGCAAGGGGGGGGCGCTCCCTCAGCCCCAGCATTTT

V: TRBV2
J: TRBJ2-7
size: once
D: TRBD1
CDR3: CALPRDRDAYEQYF
DNA: TGTGCCTTGCCCCGGGACAGGGATGCCTACGAGCAGTACTTC

V: TRBV2
J: TRBJ1-1
size: few
D: -
CDR3: CASNAQGSHEAFF
DNA: TGTGCCAGCAACGCTCAGGGATCACATGAAGCTTTCTTT

V: TRBV7-9
J: TRBJ2-7
size: few
D: -
CDR3: CASSPRRGVGGYEQYF
DNA: TGTGCCAGCAGCCCTCGGAGGGGGGTTGGGGGCTACGAGCAGTACTTC

V: TRBV7-2
J: TRBJ2-7
size: -
D: -
CDR3: CASSLAGGLLYEQYF
DNA: TGTGCCAGCAGCTTAGCAGGGGGGCTCCTCTACGAGCAGTACTTC

V: TRBV25-1
J: TRBJ2-3
size: medium-sized
D: TRBD2
CDR3: CASSPSGTGTDTQYF
DNA: TGTGCCAGCAGTCCTAGCGGGACTGGCACAGATACGCAGTATTTT

V: TRBV2
J: TRBJ1-1
size: -
D: TRBD1
CDR3: CASRTVGQGKNTEAFF
DNA: TGTGCCAGCAGGACCGTCGGACAGGGCAAGAACACTGAAGCTTTCTTT

V: TRBV19
J: TRBJ1-1
size: few
D: -
CDR3: CASSMRQQVTEAFF
DNA: TGTGCCAGTAGTATGCGGCAGCAGGTGACTGAAGCTTTCTTT

V: TRBV20-1
J: TRBJ1-1
size: medium-sized
D: -
CDR3: CSARDARGGNTEAFF
DNA: TGCAGTGCTAGAGACGCTAGGGGGGGGAACACTGAAGCTTTCTTT

V: TRBV7-9
J: TRBJ1-5
size: -
D: TRBD1
CDR3: CASSLPGTVDSNQPQHF
DNA: TGTGCCAGCAGCCTGCCCGGGACAGTAGATAGCAATCAGCCCCAGCATTTT

V: TRBV7-9
J: TRBJ1-1
size: -
D: -
CDR3: CASSLQSEAFF
DNA: TGTGCCAGCAGCCTTCAGTCTGAAGCTTTCTTT

V: TRBV11-2
J: TRBJ2-4
size: -
D: TRBD1
CDR3: CASSLVGGQGLLAKNIQYF
DNA: TGTGCCAGCAGCTTAGTTGGGGGACAGGGCCTGCTAGCCAAAAACATTCAGTACTTC

V: TRBV7-2
J: TRBJ2-7
size: -
D: -
CDR3: CASSFTGNEQYF
DNA: TGTGCCAGCAGCTTTACAGGAAACGAGCAGTACTTC

V: TRBV6-2/TRBV6-3
J: TRBJ2-7
size: -
D: TRBD2
CDR3: CASSYGGRVGEQYF
DNA: TGTGCCAGCAGTTACGGCGGGAGAGTCGGCGAGCAGTACTTC

V: TRBV20-1
J: TRBJ2-7
size: -
D: -
CDR3: CSARVGVEQYF
DNA: TGCAGTGCTAGGGTAGGGGTCGAGCAGTACTTC

V: TRBV24-1
J: TRBJ1-1
size: -
D: -
CDR3: CATSDFRGGKTEAFF
DNA: TGTGCCACCAGTGATTTTAGGGGGGGGAAAACTGAAGCTTTCTTT

V: TRBV5-1
J: TRBJ2-1
size: -
D: TRBD1
CDR3: CASSPDRVGEQFF
DNA: TGCGCCAGCAGCCCTGACAGGGTAGGTGAGCAGTTCTTC

V: TRBV24-1
J: TRBJ2-1
size: -
D: -
CDR3: CATSERTIGRINEQFF
DNA: TGTGCCACCAGTGAACGGACTATCGGGCGGATCAATGAGCAGTTCTTC

V: TRBV28
J: TRBJ2-7
size: -
D: -
CDR3: CASSLRPKVYEQYF
DNA: TGTGCCAGCAGTTTACGCCCGAAGGTTTACGAGCAGTACTTC

V: TRBV7-9
J: TRBJ2-3
size: few
D: -
CDR3: CASSWRGPDTQYF
DNA: TGTGCCAGCAGCTGGCGGGGGCCAGATACGCAGTATTTT

V: TRBV6-2/TRBV6-3
J: TRBJ2-2
size: -
D: -
CDR3: CASSNLGRGNTGELFF
DNA: TGTGCCAGCAGTAACCTTGGCAGGGGAAACACCGGGGAGCTGTTTTTT